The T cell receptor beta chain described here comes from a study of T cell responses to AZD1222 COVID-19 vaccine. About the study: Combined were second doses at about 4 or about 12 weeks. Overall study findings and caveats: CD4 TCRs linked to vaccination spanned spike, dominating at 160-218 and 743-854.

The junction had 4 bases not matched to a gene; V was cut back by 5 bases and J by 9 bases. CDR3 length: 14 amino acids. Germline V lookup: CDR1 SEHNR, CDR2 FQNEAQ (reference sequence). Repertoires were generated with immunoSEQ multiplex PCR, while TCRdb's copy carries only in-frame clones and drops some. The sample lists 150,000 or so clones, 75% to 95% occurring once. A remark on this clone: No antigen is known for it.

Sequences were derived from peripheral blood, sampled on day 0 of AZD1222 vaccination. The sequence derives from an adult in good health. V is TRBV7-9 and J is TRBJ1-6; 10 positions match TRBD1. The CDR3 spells CASSVDRGLSPLHF. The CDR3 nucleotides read TGTGCCAGCAGCGTTGACAGGGGGCTTTCACCCCTCCACTTT.